This T cell receptor (beta chain) was sequenced for a study of T cells in localized non-small cell lung cancer. TCRdb's copy holds only in-frame clones and misses some; the assay was immunoSEQ multiplex PCR. The sample contains around 50,000 clones, around 86% of which appear only once. Per the germline V gene, CDR1 is KGHSH and CDR2 is LQKENI. Trimming took 1 base from V and 5 from J, leaving 14 bases between them. The CDR3 loop spans 16 amino acids. This clonotype originated in a male donor older than 55 with stage III squamous cell lung carcinoma. The source was peripheral blood, collected before any cancer treatment. The chain is built from TRBV18 and TRBJ2-2; D might be TRBD1 (5 bases). Here the CDR3 DNA reads TGTGCCAGCTCACCACTGACAAGGGGAAGGACCGGGGAGCTGTTTTTT. Its translation is CASSPLTRGRTGELFF.